The source of this TCR beta chain is a study of OX40 agonist ivuxolimab in advanced cancers. The overall study: Patients got intravenous ivuxolimab at 0.01 to 10 mg/kg every 2 weeks. The eligibility criteria allowed prior anti-PD-1, anti-PD-L1 or anti-CTLA-4 therapy, and 40% had some. The study's findings and limits: Antigen specificity remained undetermined for the expanded peripheral T cells.

Germline V lookup: CDR1 SGHAT, CDR2 FQNNGV. The CDR3 is made up of 13 amino acids. V lost 5 bases to trimming and J lost 4 bases, with 11 bases between them. Worth noting for this clone: Its antigen is not known.

Here immunoSEQ multiplex PCR was the method, and the copy in TCRdb shows in-frame clones only, minus some. The sample has around 67,000 clones, less than 90% seen once; the top ten hold approximately 8%. The TCR sequence derives from an adult with an advanced solid tumor such as melanoma, head and neck, liver or kidney cancer. The J gene is TRBJ1-2, the V gene TRBV11-2; possibly TRBD1 for D (5 bases). This material consisted of CD4+ or CD8+ T cells sorted from blood, taken in a trial of the OX40 agonist ivuxolimab. Here the CDR3 DNA reads TGTGCCAGCAGCCCCGTGGGACTCTATGGCTACACCTTC. Translation gives CASSPVGLYGYTF. Filled out from reference TRBV11-2 and TRBJ1-2, the complete variable domain reads EAGVAQSPRYKIIEKRQSVAFWCNPISGHATLYWYQQILGQGPKLLIQFQNNGVVDDSQLPKDRFSAERLKGVDSTLKIQPAKLEDSAVYLCASSPVGLYGYTFGSGTRLTVV.